The rows below give T cell receptor beta chains drawn from one sample of a study of T cell changes during pregnancy in multiple sclerosis. Only in-frame clones appear in the TCRdb table, and some are missing; sequencing was by immunoSEQ multiplex PCR. Among tens of thousands of clones listed, around 93% were seen once. Specimen: peripheral blood, collected in the second trimester of pregnancy. The receptors stem from a female donor with multiple sclerosis, enrolled in a pregnancy study. Each CDR3 is given with its conserved first and last residue. The D gene is left open where the match is weak. Size values are once, few and many counts, or a class for expanded clones, and some rows have none.

TRBV28,TRBJ2-7,NA,NA,TGTGCCAGCAGACCTCGGGGTATGGGGAGCTCCTACGAGCAGTACTTC,CASRPRGMGSSYEQYF
TRBV11-2,TRBJ2-1,NA,TRBD2,TGTGCCAGCAGGGGGACTAGTTACTCCTACAATGAGCAGTTCTTC,CASRGTSYSYNEQFF
TRBV29-1,TRBJ2-1,NA,TRBD2,TGCAGCGTTGGCGGGAGGGCCAACAATGAGCAGTTCTTC,CSVGGRANNEQFF
TRBV4-1,TRBJ2-7,NA,NA,TGCGCCAGCAGCCAAGATTCGGCCGGCAGGGGATACGAGCAGTACTTC,CASSQDSAGRGYEQYF
TRBV10-3,TRBJ1-2,NA,TRBD1,TGTGCCATCAGAAAGGGACAGGGGGACTATGGCTACACCTTC,CAIRKGQGDYGYTF
TRBV18,TRBJ2-7,NA,TRBD1,TGTGCCAGCTCAACCGGGACAGGGGTCTTGCAGTACTTC,CASSTGTGVLQYF
TRBV5-4,TRBJ2-7,NA,TRBD1,TGTGCCAGCAGCCCGACAGGGGGGGTCCGCGAGCAGTACTTC,CASSPTGGVREQYF
TRBV28,TRBJ2-3,NA,TRBD1,TGTGCCAGCAGTTTAAGGACAGGTAGCACAGATACGCAGTATTTT,CASSLRTGSTDTQYF
TRBV6-4,TRBJ2-1,NA,TRBD1,TGTGCCAGCAGTGACTCTTCCGACAGGGATGAGCAGTTCTTC,CASSDSSDRDEQFF
TRBV5-4,TRBJ1-1,NA,TRBD1,TGTGCCAGCACCCTGACAGGGGACACTGAAGCTTTCTTT,CASTLTGDTEAFF
TRBV2,TRBJ2-7,NA,TRBD2,TGTGCCAGCAGTGTAACGGGAGGGGTAGAGCAGTACTTC,CASSVTGGVEQYF
TRBV4-3,TRBJ2-5,NA,TRBD2,TGCGCCAGCAGCCCGGGACTAGCCTCACCAGGGGAGACCCAGTACTTC,CASSPGLASPGETQYF
TRBV6-1,TRBJ2-7,few,TRBD1,TGTGCCAGCAGTGTGATTCCGGGACAGAACTACGAGCAGTACTTC,CASSVIPGQNYEQYF
TRBV5-6,TRBJ1-2,NA,NA,TGTGCCAGCAGCTTGGATGAAGGGGAATCCTATGGCTACACCTTC,CASSLDEGESYGYTF
TRBV7-9,TRBJ1-5,NA,TRBD1,TGTGCCAGCAGCTCTGGACAGGCGAGTCAGCCCCAGCATTTT,CASSSGQASQPQHF